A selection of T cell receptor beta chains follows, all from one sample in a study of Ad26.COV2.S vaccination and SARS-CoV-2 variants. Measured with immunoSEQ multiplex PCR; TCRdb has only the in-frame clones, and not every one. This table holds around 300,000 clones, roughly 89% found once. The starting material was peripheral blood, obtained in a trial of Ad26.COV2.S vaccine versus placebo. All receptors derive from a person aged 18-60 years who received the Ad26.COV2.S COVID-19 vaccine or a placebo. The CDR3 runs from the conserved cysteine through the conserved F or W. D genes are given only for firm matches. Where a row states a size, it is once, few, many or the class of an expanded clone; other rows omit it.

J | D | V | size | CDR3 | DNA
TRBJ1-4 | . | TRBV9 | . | CASSVARAQGKEKLFF | TGTGCCAGCAGCGTAGCTAGGGCACAGGGAAAGGAAAAACTGTTTTTT
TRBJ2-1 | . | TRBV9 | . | CASSPLLQGVNEQFF | TGTGCCAGCAGCCCTCTATTACAGGGAGTCAATGAGCAGTTCTTC
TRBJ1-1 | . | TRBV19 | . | CASRPRREEGTEAFF | TGTGCCAGTAGACCACGAAGGGAAGAAGGGACTGAAGCTTTCTTT
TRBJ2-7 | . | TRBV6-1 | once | CASSDAGQLYEQYF | TGTGCCAGCAGTGATGCGGGACAGCTCTACGAGCAGTACTTC
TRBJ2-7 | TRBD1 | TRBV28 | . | CASSSSLWDSSYEQYF | TGTGCCAGCAGTTCTTCTCTCTGGGACAGCTCCTACGAGCAGTACTTC
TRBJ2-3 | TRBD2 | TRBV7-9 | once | CASTVDRRRLAGTDTQYF | TGTGCCAGCACGGTGGACAGGAGGAGACTAGCGGGGACAGATACGCAGTATTTT
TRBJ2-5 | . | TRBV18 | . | CASSPIGGNKETQYF | TGTGCCAGCTCACCGATCGGGGGTAACAAAGAGACCCAGTACTTC
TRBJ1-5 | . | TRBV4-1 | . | CASRVWSGSNQPQHF | TGCGCCAGCAGGGTCTGGTCAGGGAGCAATCAGCCCCAGCATTTT
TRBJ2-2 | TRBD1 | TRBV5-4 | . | CASSLAGQGPNTGELFF | TGTGCCAGCAGCTTGGCAGGACAGGGACCGAACACCGGGGAGCTGTTTTTT
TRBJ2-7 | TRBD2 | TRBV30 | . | CAWAPGLQSYEQYF | TGTGCCTGGGCCCCGGGACTACAATCCTACGAGCAGTACTTC
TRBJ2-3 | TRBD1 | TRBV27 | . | CASSLWGQDATDTQYF | TGTGCCAGCAGTTTATGGGGACAGGACGCCACAGATACGCAGTATTTT
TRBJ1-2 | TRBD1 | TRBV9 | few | CASSVEGQAYYGYTF | TGTGCCAGCAGCGTAGAGGGACAGGCGTACTATGGCTACACCTTC
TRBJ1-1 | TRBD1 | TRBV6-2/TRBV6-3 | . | CASSHRGTNTEAFF | TGTGCCAGCAGTCACAGGGGGACGAACACTGAAGCTTTCTTT
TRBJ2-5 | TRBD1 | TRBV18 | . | CASSQGQQETQYF | TGTGCCAGCTCACAGGGACAGCAAGAGACCCAGTACTTC
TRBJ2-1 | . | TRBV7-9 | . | CASSLEGLGYNEQFF | TGTGCCAGCAGCTTAGAGGGCCTAGGATACAATGAGCAGTTCTTC
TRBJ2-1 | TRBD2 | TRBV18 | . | CASSLSGSSYNEQFF | TGTGCCAGCTCACTAAGCGGGAGCTCCTACAATGAGCAGTTCTTC
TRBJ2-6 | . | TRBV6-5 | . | CASRQGSGANVLTF | TGTGCCAGCAGGCAGGGTTCCGGGGCCAACGTCCTGACTTTC
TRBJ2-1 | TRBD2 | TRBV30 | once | CAFGLAGINEQFF | TGTGCCTTTGGACTAGCGGGAATTAATGAGCAGTTCTTC
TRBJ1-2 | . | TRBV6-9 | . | CASSYGGNSYGYTF | TGTGCCAGCAGTTACGGGGGGAATAGCTATGGCTACACCTTC
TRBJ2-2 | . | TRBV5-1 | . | CASSLKVGDGELFF | TGCGCCAGCAGCTTGAAGGTCGGAGACGGGGAGCTGTTTTTT
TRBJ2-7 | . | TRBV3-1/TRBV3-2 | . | CASSQVRAEQYF | TGTGCCAGCAGCCAAGTAAGGGCCGAGCAGTACTTC
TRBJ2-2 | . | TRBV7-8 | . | CASRGAAANTGELFF | TGTGCCAGCAGGGGAGCGGCTGCGAACACCGGGGAGCTGTTTTTT
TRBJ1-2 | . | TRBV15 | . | CATTVGRDGNYGYTF | TGTGCCACCACGGTTGGACGCGACGGGAACTATGGCTACACCTTC
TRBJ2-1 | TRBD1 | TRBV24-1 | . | CATSDAGDRAGNEQFF | TGTGCCACCAGTGACGCTGGGGACAGGGCTGGCAATGAGCAGTTCTTC
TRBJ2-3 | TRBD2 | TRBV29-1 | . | CSFWGGPGHPGTRTQYF | TGCAGCTTCTGGGGGGGGCCGGGACACCCTGGGACTAGGACGCAGTATTTT
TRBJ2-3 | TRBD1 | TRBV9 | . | CASRGTASTDTQYF | TGTGCCAGCCGAGGGACAGCTAGCACAGATACGCAGTATTTT
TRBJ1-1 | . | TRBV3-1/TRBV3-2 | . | CASSQDADDDTEAFF | TGTGCCAGCAGCCAAGATGCGGACGATGACACTGAAGCTTTCTTT
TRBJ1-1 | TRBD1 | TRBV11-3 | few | CASSPGGGSEAFF | TGTGCCAGCAGCCCAGGGGGGGGTAGTGAAGCTTTCTTT
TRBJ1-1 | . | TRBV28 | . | CASSSTGVNTEAFF | TGTGCCAGCAGCTCAACAGGTGTGAACACTGAAGCTTTCTTT
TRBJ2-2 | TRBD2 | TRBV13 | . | CASRFSGGALGELFF | TGTGCCAGCAGATTTAGCGGGGGGGCCCTCGGGGAGCTGTTTTTT